This TCR beta chain was identified in a study of blood T cell repertoires in COVID-19. The trim removed 1 base at V and 6 bases at J, leaving 0 bases unmatched. The CDR3 spans 14 residues. Per the germline V gene, CDR1 is SEHNR and CDR2 is FQNEAQ (reference sequence). Sequenced by immunoSEQ multiplex PCR; TCRdb stores in-frame clones only, minus some. The sample shows 5,000 to 6,500 clones, around 75% of them seen only once. The V gene is TRBV7-9, the J gene TRBJ1-4; 9 nucleotides match TRBD1. The clonotype was recovered from a man in his sixties with acute or convalescent COVID-19. Sequencing was done on a sample of peripheral blood. CDR3 nucleotide sequence: TGTGCCAGCAGCTTAGGACAGGGGGATGAAAAACTGTTTTTT. Its protein is CASSLGQGDEKLFF.